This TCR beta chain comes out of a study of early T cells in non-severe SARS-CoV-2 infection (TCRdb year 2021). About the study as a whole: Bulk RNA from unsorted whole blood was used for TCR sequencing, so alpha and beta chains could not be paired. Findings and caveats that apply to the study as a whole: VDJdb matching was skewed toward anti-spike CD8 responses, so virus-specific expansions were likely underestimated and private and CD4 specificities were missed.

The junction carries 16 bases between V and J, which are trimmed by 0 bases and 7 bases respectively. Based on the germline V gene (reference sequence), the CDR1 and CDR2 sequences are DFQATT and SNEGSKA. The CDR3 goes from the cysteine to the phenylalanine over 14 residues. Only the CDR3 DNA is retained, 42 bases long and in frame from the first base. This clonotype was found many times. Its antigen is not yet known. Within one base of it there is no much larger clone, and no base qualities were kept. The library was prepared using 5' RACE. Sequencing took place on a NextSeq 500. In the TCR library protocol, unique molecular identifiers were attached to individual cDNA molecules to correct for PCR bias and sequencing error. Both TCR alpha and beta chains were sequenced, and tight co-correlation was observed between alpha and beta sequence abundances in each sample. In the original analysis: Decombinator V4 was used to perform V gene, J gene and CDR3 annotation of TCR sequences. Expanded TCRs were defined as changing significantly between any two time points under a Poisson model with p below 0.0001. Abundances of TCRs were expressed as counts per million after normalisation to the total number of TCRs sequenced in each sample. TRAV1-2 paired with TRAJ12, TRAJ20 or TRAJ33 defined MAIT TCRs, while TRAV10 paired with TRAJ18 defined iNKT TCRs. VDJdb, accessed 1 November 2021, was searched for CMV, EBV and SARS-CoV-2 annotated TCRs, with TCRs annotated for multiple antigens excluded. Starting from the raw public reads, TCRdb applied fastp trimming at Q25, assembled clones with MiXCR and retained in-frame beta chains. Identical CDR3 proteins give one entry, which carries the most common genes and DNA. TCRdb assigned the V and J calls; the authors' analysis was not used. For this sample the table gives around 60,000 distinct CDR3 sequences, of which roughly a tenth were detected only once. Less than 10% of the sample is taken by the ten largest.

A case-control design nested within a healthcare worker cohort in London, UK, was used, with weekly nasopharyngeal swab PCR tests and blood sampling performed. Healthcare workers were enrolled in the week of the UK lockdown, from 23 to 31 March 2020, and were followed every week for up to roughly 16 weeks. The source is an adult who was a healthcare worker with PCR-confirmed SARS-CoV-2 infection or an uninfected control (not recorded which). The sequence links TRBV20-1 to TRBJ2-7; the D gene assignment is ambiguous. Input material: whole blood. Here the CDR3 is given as CSAREESEVGEQYF. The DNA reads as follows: TGCAGTGCTAGAGAAGAAAGTGAGGTCGGAGAGCAGTACTTC.